A single sample gave rise to the 15 T cell receptor beta chains below, sequenced in a study of shared clonotypes between healthy human individuals. Data came from immunoSEQ multiplex PCR; TCRdb stores just in-frame clones and leaves some out. The top ten hold 0.045% to 0.06% of the sample, which has hundreds of thousands of clones, approximately 97% seen once. The sequencing sample was made of naive CD4+ T cells sorted from blood. The subset: CD45RA+ positively selected. The receptors originated from a woman aged 25 to 39 in good health.

The chain has TRBV4-1 and TRBJ2-3; the D gene could be TRBD1 or TRBD2 (5 bases each). V lost 0 bases to trimming and J lost 4 bases, with 11 bases between them. This CDR3 spans 15 amino acids. The germline V gene has CDR1 MGHRA and CDR2 YSYEKL. CDR3 DNA sequence: TGCGCCAGCAGCCAAGACGGGGCCCGCCCAGATACGCAGTATTTT. Translating gives CASSQDGARPDTQYF.

The CDR3 is CASSALRVTLKNTGELFF. For the CDR3, the DNA is TGTGCCAGCAGCGCACTACGGGTCACTTTAAAGAACACCGGGGAGCTGTTTTTT. The chain couples TRBV21-1 to TRBJ2-2; the listed D gene, TRBD2, was not tested against the DNA. TRBV21-1 corresponds to a pseudogene. The CDR3 sequence is 18 residues long.

The chain is built from TRBV28 and TRBJ1-1; the D is unclear. The length of the CDR3 is 12 residues. Trimming took 3 bases from V and 4 from J, leaving 6 bases between them. Germline V gene lookup returns CDR1 MDHEN and CDR2 SYDVKM. The CDR3 spells CASSLGSTEAFF. As DNA, the CDR3 is TGTGCCAGCAGTTTGGGCAGCACTGAAGCTTTCTTT.

This rearrangement joins TRBV27 to TRBJ2-5, with TRBD1 identical over 7 bases. The CDR3 spans 13 residues. Trimming cost V 10 bases and J 5 bases; bases outside gene matches: 10. Germline assignment: CDR1 MNHEY and CDR2 SMNVEV (reference sequence). CDR3 region: CANDRAGGETQYF. The CDR3 bases are TGTGCCAATGACAGGGCGGGTGGGGAGACCCAGTACTTC.

Concerning this clone: Additional DNA sequences in this sample encode the identical CDR3. The chain employs TRBV5-1 and TRBJ1-5; tentative D call: TRBD1 (6 bases). V lost 4 bases and J lost 7, with 15 bases in between. The CDR3 has 14 residues. The V gene's germline CDR1 is SGHRS and CDR2 YFSETQ. The CDR3 DNA follows: TGCGCCAGCAGCCCGGGAGGGGGAAACCAGCCCCAGCATTTT. Protein: CASSPGGGNQPQHF.

This clone was recorded once. The chain joins TRBV28 to TRBJ1-1; TRBD1 matches at 7 bases. This CDR3 is 15 amino acids long. With 5 bases clipped from V and 0 bases from J, the junction kept 6 bases outside the gene matches. Germline V gives CDR1 MDHEN, CDR2 SYDVKM. This CDR3 reads CASSRAGQLNTEAFF. The CDR3 nucleotides read TGTGCCAGCAGTCGCGCGGGACAGCTGAACACTGAAGCTTTCTTT.

The gene calls are TRBV4-1 and TRBJ2-7; 8 bases fit TRBD2. CDR1 and CDR2 from the germline V gene are MGHRA and YSYEKL. The CDR3 runs 16 residues. With V trimmed by 4 bases and J by 0 bases, 8 bases remained unmatched. The CDR3, as DNA: TGCGCCAGCAGCCCGGCCCTTAGCGGGACCTCCTACGAGCAGTACTTC. Translation: CASSPALSGTSYEQYF.

The V gene is TRBV29-1, the J gene TRBJ2-5, with a tentative D call TRBD1 (6 bases). CDR1 SQVTM and CDR2 ANQGSEA come from the germline V gene. The CDR3 contains 14 residues. Trimming removed 8 bases at V and 1 base at J, with 17 bases between. The CDR3 bases are TGCAGCATATCTGGGACATCCGGCCAAGAGACCCAGTACTTC. It encodes CSISGTSGQETQYF.

The V and J genes are TRBV6-1 and TRBJ1-4; the match to TRBD1 covers 7 bases. Germline CDR1 reads MNHNS; CDR2 reads SASEGT. CDR3 size: 13 residues. V lost 8 bases, J lost 3 bases, and 3 bases stayed unmatched. The CDR3 sequence is CASHGTANEKLFF. The CDR3 DNA sequence: TGTGCCAGCCACGGGACAGCTAATGAAAAACTGTTTTTT.

CDR3 nucleotides: TGTGCCAGCAGCCCCCGGGGACTAGCGGGAGATACGCAGTATTTT. Translating gives CASSPRGLAGDTQYF. This chain connects TRBV11-1 to TRBJ2-3, with 12 bases lining up with TRBD2. Per the germline V gene, CDR1 is SGHAT and CDR2 is FQDESV (reference sequence). The V and J ends lost 5 bases and 5 bases, in that order; junction bases with no gene match: 5. CDR3 length: 15 residues.

The chain carries TRBV6-6 and TRBJ2-4; possible D gene TRBD1, 6 bases. Germline CDR1 is MNHNY and CDR2 is SVGAGI (reference sequence). V was pared by 6 bases and J by 5 bases, with 11 bases between. CDR3 length: 13 amino acids. CDR3 residues: CASRSTGQNIQYF. CDR3 coding DNA: TGTGCCAGCAGATCAACAGGGCAAAACATTCAGTACTTC.

The chain recombines TRBV9 with TRBJ1-1, with D perhaps matching TRBD1 (5 bases). CDR1 is SGDLS and CDR2 is YYNGEE in the germline V gene. The CDR3 covers 14 residues. V was trimmed by 0 bases and J by 5 bases, leaving 11 bases between them. Here the CDR3 DNA reads TGTGCCAGCAGCGTAGCTGGTGGGGGGACTGAAGCTTTCTTT. This gives the protein CASSVAGGGTEAFF. Looking up the rest from reference TRBV9 and TRBJ1-1 gives the full variable domain: DSGVTQTPKHLITATGQRVTLRCSPRSGDLSVYWYQQSLDQGLQFLIQYYNGEERAKGNILERFSAQQFPDLHSELNLSSLELGDSALYFCASSVAGGGTEAFFGQGTRLTVV.

This chain uses TRBV5-1 with TRBJ2-1; 9 bases match TRBD2. Per germline, CDR1 SGHRS and CDR2 YFSETQ. Unmatched junction bases numbered 11, after V lost 4 bases and J lost 6 bases. The CDR3 contains 16 residues. CDR3 loop: CASSDAGTSRVNEQFF. The CDR3 coding sequence is TGCGCCAGCAGCGATGCAGGGACTAGCCGGGTCAATGAGCAGTTCTTC.

V is TRBV5-4 and J is TRBJ2-2, with a tentative D call TRBD2 (5 bases). The V gene's germline CDR1 is SGHNT and CDR2 YYREEE (reference sequence). Trimming stripped 4 bases from V and 5 bases from J, with 12 bases between. This CDR3 is built from 14 residues. This chain's CDR3 is CASSTAADTGELFF. CDR3 in DNA: TGTGCCAGCAGCACAGCGGCCGATACCGGGGAGCTGTTTTTT.

The rearrangement joins TRBV28 to TRBJ2-1; 11 nucleotides match TRBD2. The J segment lost 7 bases and the V segment lost 4 bases, leaving 6 bases of the junction unmatched. The germline CDR1 and CDR2 sequences are MDHEN and SYDVKM. CDR3 length: 15 amino acids. The CDR3 sequence is CASSSAGLAVNEQFF. DNA of the CDR3: TGTGCCAGCAGTTCCGCGGGACTAGCGGTAAATGAGCAGTTCTTC.